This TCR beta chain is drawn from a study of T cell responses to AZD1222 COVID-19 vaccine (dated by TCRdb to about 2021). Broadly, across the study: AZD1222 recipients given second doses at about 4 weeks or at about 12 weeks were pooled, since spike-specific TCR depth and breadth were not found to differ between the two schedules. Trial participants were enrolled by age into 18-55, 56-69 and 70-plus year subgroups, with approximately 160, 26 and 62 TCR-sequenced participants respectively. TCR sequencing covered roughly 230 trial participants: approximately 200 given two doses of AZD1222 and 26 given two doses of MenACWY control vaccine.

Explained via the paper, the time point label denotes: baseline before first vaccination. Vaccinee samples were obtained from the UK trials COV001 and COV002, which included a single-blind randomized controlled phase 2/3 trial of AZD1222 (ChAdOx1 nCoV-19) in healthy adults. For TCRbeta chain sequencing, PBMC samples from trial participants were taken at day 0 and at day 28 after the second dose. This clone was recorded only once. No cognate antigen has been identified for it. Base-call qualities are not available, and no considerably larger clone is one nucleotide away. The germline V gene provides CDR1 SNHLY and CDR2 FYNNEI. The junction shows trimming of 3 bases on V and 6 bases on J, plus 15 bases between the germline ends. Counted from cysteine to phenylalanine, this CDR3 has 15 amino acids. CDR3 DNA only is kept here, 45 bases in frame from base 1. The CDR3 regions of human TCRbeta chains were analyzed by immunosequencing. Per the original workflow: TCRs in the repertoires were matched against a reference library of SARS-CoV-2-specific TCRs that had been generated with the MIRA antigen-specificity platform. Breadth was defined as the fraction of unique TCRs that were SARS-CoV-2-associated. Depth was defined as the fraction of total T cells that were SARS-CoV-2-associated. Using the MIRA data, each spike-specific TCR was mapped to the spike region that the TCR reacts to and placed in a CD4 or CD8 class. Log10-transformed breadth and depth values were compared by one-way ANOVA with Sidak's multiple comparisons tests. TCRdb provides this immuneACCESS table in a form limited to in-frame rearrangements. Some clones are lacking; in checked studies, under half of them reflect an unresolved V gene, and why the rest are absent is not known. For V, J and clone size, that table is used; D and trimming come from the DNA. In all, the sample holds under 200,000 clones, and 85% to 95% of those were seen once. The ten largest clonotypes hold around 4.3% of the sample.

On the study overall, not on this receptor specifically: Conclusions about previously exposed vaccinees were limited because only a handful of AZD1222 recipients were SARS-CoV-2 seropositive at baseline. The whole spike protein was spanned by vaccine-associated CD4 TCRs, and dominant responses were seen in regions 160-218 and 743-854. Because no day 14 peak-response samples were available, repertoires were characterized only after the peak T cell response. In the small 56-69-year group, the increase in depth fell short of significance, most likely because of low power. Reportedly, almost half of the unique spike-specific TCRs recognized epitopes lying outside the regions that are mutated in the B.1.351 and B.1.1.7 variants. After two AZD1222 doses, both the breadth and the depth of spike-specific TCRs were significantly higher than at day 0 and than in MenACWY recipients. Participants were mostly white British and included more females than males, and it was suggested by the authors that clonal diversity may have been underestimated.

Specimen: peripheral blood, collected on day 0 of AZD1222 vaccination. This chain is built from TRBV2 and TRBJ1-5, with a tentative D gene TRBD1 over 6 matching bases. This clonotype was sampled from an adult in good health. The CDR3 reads CASSEGIQGFQPQHF. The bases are TGTGCCAGCAGTGAGGGCATACAGGGTTTTCAGCCCCAGCATTTT.